This is a list of T cell receptor beta chains from one sample in a study of PD-L1 blockade in urothelial cancer. The method was immunoSEQ multiplex PCR; TCRdb's version includes in-frame clones alone and lacks a portion of them. The table has 12,000 to 15,000 clones, 85% to 90% seen once. The starting material was PBMCs, obtained around atezolizumab (anti-PD-L1) treatment. These receptor sequences come from a man in his 70s with urothelial cancer. The CDR3 runs from the conserved cysteine through the conserved F or W. The D gene is left open where the match is weak. Part of the rows lack a size; the others show once, few, many or a class for expanded clones.

clone size	V gene	J gene	D gene	CDR3 DNA	CDR3 protein
.	TRBV7-6	TRBJ2-2	.	TGTGCCAGCAGCTTAAATGCAGGCTCGATACCCGGGGAGCTGTTTTTT	CASSLNAGSIPGELFF
.	TRBV6-1	TRBJ1-5	.	TGTGCCAGCCGGGGGGGGGTGAGCAATCAGCCCCAGCATTTT	CASRGGVSNQPQHF
.	TRBV7-2	TRBJ2-5	.	TGTGCCAGCAGCTCCCAGGGTCAAGAGACCCAGTACTTC	CASSSQGQETQYF
.	TRBV18	TRBJ2-1	TRBD2	TGTGCCAGCTCATTATTACGGGGGGGGGCCTCCTACAATGAGCAGTTCTTC	CASSLLRGGASYNEQFF
.	TRBV5-8	TRBJ1-3	.	TGTGCCAGCAGCTTTAGTGGTTCCTCTGGAAACACCATATATTTT	CASSFSGSSGNTIYF
.	TRBV12-2	TRBJ2-3	.	TGTGCAAGTCGCACCGGACTAGCGGGGCGCGGTACGCAGTATTTT	CASRTGLAGRGTQYF
.	TRBV27	TRBJ1-2	.	TGTGCCAGCAACCCTGGGCCCAACTATGGCTACACCTTC	CASNPGPNYGYTF
.	TRBV7-6	TRBJ1-3	.	TGTGCCAGCAGCTTATTCCAGGGTACGAAAACGCCTGGAAACACCATATATTTT	CASSLFQGTKTPGNTIYF
.	TRBV27	TRBJ1-2	.	TGTGCCAGCGGCGGGGCTGTGGGGGAGTGGAATGGCTACACCTTC	CASGGAVGEWNGYTF
once	TRBV10-1	TRBJ1-1	.	TGCGCCAGCAGTGATGGCAGCGAAGTCTTAGAAGCTTTCTTT	CASSDGSEVLEAFF
.	TRBV28	TRBJ2-3	.	TGTGCCAGCAGTTTATTACATTATGCGCAGTATTTT	CASSLLHYAQYF
.	TRBV28	TRBJ1-3	TRBD1	TGTGCCAGCAGTTTTTCAGGGGGAACTGGAAACACCATATATTTT	CASSFSGGTGNTIYF
.	TRBV5-5	TRBJ1-1	.	TGTGCCAGCAGCTTACTCGGAGGTAGGGACACTGAAGCTTTCTTT	CASSLLGGRDTEAFF
.	TRBV7-9	TRBJ2-3	.	TGTGCCAGCAGCTTAGTTTTGGGAGCAGATACGCAGTATTTT	CASSLVLGADTQYF
.	TRBV2	TRBJ1-6	TRBD1	TGTGCCAGCAGTGAATTTGGGACAGCCAATAATTCACCCCTCCACTTT	CASSEFGTANNSPLHF
once	TRBV11-1	TRBJ1-3	.	TGTGCCAGCAGCTCGACAGCAAAAAACACCATATATTTT	CASSSTAKNTIYF
.	TRBV5-1	TRBJ1-1	.	TGCGCCAGCAGTGGACTGTCGAACACTGAAGCTTTCTTT	CASSGLSNTEAFF
.	TRBV19	TRBJ2-1	TRBD2	TGTGCCAGTAGTATTGGACTAGCGGGGGGGCCGCGAGAGCAGTTCTTC	CASSIGLAGGPREQFF
once	TRBV7-8	TRBJ2-1	.	TGTGCCAGCAGCTGGGCCCAGAGTGAGCAGTTCTTC	CASSWAQSEQFF
.	TRBV19	TRBJ1-5	TRBD1	TGTGCCAGTAGTCAACGACAGGGGGCGTCAAGTCAGCCCCAGCATTTT	CASSQRQGASSQPQHF
few	TRBV18	TRBJ1-2	TRBD1	TGTGCCAGCTCACCAGCCGGGACAGCGAGTTATGGCTACACCTTC	CASSPAGTASYGYTF
.	TRBV27	TRBJ2-3	TRBD2	TGTGCCAGCAGTTTAACTAGCGGGGGGGCGAATACGCAGTATTTT	CASSLTSGGANTQYF
.	TRBV5-1	TRBJ1-2	.	TGCGCCAGCAGCTGGACAGAGTATGGCTACACCTTC	CASSWTEYGYTF
.	TRBV7-8	TRBJ2-5	.	TGTGCCAGCAGCACCACGGGACTTGGGGAGACCCAGTACTTC	CASSTTGLGETQYF
.	TRBV5-1	TRBJ2-6	TRBD2	TGCGCCAGCAGTCGGGGGGGCTCTGGGGCCAACGTCCTGACTTTC	CASSRGGSGANVLTF
.	TRBV18	TRBJ1-4	.	TGTGCCAGCTCACCACCGGGCGCGTCTGAAAAACTGTTTTTT	CASSPPGASEKLFF
.	TRBV27	TRBJ1-5	.	TGTGCCAGCAGTCCCAGGGCGGGGCAGGGCCCAGAGCCCCAGCATTTT	CASSPRAGQGPEPQHF
once	TRBV6-4	TRBJ2-1	.	TGTGCCAGCAGTGACTCGTGGGGGGGCTTTGGCGAGCAGTTCTTC	CASSDSWGGFGEQFF
.	TRBV10-2	TRBJ2-6	TRBD1	TGCGCCAGCAGAGACAGGGGCTGGGCCAACGTCCTGACTTTC	CASRDRGWANVLTF
.	TRBV28	TRBJ2-3	TRBD2	TGTGCCAGCAGTTTTGGTGCGGGGGGTACAGATACGCAGTATTTT	CASSFGAGGTDTQYF
.	TRBV5-1	TRBJ1-1	TRBD1	TGCGCCAGCAGCTTGGGGACAGGGAGAGGTGAATTAACTGAAGCTTTCTTT	CASSLGTGRGELTEAFF
.	TRBV28	TRBJ2-5	TRBD2	TGTGCCAGCAGCCCTAGACTAGCGGGGCGAGGAGAGACCCAGTACTTC	CASSPRLAGRGETQYF
.	TRBV5-3	TRBJ1-2	TRBD1	TGTGCCAGAAGTCGACAACCGACAGGGAACTATGGCTACACCTTC	CARSRQPTGNYGYTF
.	TRBV4-1	TRBJ1-2	.	TGCGCCAGCAGCCTGGGACTCCACTATGGCTACACCTTC	CASSLGLHYGYTF
.	TRBV7-2	TRBJ1-2	.	TGTGCCAGCAGCTTATCGGGGGGAGGCTACACCTTC	CASSLSGGGYTF
once	TRBV5-1	TRBJ2-3	.	TGCGCCAGCAGCTTTGAGGGGGTGTCCTTCGCAGATACGCAGTATTTT	CASSFEGVSFADTQYF
.	TRBV6-1	TRBJ1-2	.	TGTGCCAGCAGTGAACCCGGCAATTACAGGGACTATGGCTACACCTTC	CASSEPGNYRDYGYTF
once	TRBV28	TRBJ1-2	TRBD1	TGTGCCAGCAGTTTGACAGGGATTTACTATGGCTACACCTTC	CASSLTGIYYGYTF
.	TRBV6-1	TRBJ2-7	TRBD1	TGTGCCAGCAGTGAAGGGCAGGGGGCGTTTTTGGACGAGCAGTACTTC	CASSEGQGAFLDEQYF
.	TRBV5-1	TRBJ2-7	TRBD2	TGCGCCAGCAGCCCCGCGGGGGGCCGCTACGAGCAGTACTTC	CASSPAGGRYEQYF
.	TRBV10-3	TRBJ2-2	.	TGTGCCATCAGGACGGGTCAGGACATACCCGGGGAGCTGTTTTTT	CAIRTGQDIPGELFF